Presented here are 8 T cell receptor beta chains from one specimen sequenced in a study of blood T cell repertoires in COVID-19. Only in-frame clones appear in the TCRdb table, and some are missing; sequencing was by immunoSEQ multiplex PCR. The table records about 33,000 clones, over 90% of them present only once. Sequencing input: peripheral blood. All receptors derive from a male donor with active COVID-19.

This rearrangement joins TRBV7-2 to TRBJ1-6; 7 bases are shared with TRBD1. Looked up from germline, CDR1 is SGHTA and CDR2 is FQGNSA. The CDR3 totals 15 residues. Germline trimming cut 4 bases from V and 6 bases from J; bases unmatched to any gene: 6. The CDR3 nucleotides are TGTGCCAGCAGCTCCGGGACAGTCCTTAATTCACCCCTCCACTTT. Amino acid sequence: CASSSGTVLNSPLHF.

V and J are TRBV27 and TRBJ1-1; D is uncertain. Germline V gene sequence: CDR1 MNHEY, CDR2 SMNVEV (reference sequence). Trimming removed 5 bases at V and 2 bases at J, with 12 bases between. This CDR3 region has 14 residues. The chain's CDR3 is CASSPTDVNTEAFF. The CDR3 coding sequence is TGTGCCAGCAGTCCAACAGACGTCAACACTGAAGCTTTCTTT.

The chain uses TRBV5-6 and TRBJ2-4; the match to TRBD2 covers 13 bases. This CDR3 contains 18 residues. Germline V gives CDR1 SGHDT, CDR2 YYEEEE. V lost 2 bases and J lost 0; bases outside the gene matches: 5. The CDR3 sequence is CASSFRLAGGLAKNIQYF. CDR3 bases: TGTGCCAGCAGCTTCCGACTAGCGGGGGGACTAGCCAAAAACATTCAGTACTTC.

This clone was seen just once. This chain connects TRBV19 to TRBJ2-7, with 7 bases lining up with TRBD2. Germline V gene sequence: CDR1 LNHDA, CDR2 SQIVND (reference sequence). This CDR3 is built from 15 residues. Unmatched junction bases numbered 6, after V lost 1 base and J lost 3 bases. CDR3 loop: CASSIVASGSYEQYF. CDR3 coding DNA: TGTGCCAGTAGTATAGTGGCTAGCGGAAGCTACGAGCAGTACTTC.

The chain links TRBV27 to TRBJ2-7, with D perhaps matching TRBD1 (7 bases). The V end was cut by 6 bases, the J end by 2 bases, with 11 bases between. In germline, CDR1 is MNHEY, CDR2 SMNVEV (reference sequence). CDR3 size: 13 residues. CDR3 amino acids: CASRPGGTYEQYF. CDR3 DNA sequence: TGTGCCAGCAGACCAGGGGGGACCTACGAGCAGTACTTC.

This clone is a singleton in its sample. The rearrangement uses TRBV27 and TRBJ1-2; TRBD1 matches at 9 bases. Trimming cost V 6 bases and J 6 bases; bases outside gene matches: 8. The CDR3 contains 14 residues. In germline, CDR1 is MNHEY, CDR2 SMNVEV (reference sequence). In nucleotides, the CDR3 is TGTGCCAGCAGCAGTACAGGGGGCCGTGATGGCTACACCTTC. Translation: CASSSTGGRDGYTF.

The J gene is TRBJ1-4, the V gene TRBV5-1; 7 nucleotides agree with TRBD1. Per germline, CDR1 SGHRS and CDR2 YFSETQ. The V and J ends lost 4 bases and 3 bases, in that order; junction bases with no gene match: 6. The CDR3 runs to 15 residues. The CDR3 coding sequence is TGCGCCAGCAGCCGGTCCGGGACAGCTAATGAAAAACTGTTTTTT. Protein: CASSRSGTANEKLFF.

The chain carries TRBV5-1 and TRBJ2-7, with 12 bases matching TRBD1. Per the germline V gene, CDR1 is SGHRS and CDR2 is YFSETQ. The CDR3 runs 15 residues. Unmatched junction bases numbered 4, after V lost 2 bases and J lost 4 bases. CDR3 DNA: TGCGCCAGCAGCTTTGGGACAGGGGGCGGGTACGAGCAGTACTTC. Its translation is CASSFGTGGGYEQYF.